What follows are 3 T cell receptor beta chains derived from one specimen sequenced in a study of breast tumors, draining lymph nodes, adjacent tissues. TCRdb analysed the multiplex PCR reads with MiXCR anew, one entry per CDR3 protein. Among 70,000 to 85,000 distinct CDR3 sequences listed, approximately 19% were seen once. Axillary draining lymph nodes of breast cancer patients supplied the node samples. Sequenced input: axillary lymph node tissue. These TCRs come from a female donor with breast cancer. Some clones in this sample may be carry-over from other donors' samples.

This chain joins TRBV20-1 and TRBJ2-3; 13 nucleotides line up with TRBD2. Germline V gene sequence: CDR1 DFQATT, CDR2 SNEGSKA (reference sequence). The junction had 7 bases not matched to a gene; V was cut back by 6 bases and J by 4 bases. The CDR3 extends over 15 amino acids. CDR3 protein: CSAGLAGVYADTQYF. The CDR3 coding sequence is TGCAGTGCCGGACTAGCGGGAGTTTACGCAGATACGCAGTATTTT.

This clonotype came up many times. The chain couples TRBV7-2 to TRBJ2-7; possible D gene TRBD2, 6 bases. V gave up 5 bases and J gave up 1 base, with 15 bases separating them. The CDR3 covers 15 residues. Germline lookup yields CDR1 SGHTA and CDR2 FQGNSA. The CDR3 is CASSLTGGGSYEQYF. CDR3 coding DNA: TGTGCCAGCAGCCTCACGGGTGGGGGGTCCTACGAGCAGTACTTC.

Many counts were recorded for this clonotype. V is TRBV7-2 and J is TRBJ2-3, with TRBD2 matching 12 bases. V shed 5 bases and J 4 bases; nucleotides not matched to a gene: 7. The germline V gene encodes CDR1 SGHTA and CDR2 FQGNSA. This CDR3 region has 16 residues. Here the CDR3 DNA reads TGTGCCAGCAGCCCACGACTAGCGGGAGCGGCAGATACGCAGTATTTT. Its protein product is CASSPRLAGAADTQYF. Together with reference TRBV7-2 and TRBJ2-3, the CDR3 gives the full variable domain: GAGVSQSPSNKVTEKGKDVELRCDPISGHTALYWYRQSLGQGLEFLIYFQGNSAPDKSGLPSDRFSAERTGGSVSTLTIQRTQQEDSAVYLCASSPRLAGAADTQYFGPGTRLTVL.